This T cell receptor (beta chain) was captured in a study of CD8 T cells in acute hepatitis C reinfection. Study summary: TCRbeta of HCV NS3-1073-specific CD8+ T cells was profiled. Regarding the study as a whole: Diversity was high, without significant differences between resolver and chronic groups. Overrepresentation in the naive pool did not explain the preferential TRBV04 and TRBV06 usage seen in all groups.

TCRdb's copy holds only in-frame clones and misses some; the assay was immunoSEQ multiplex PCR. The repertoire holds approximately 40,000 clones, with approximately 83% as singletons. A word on this clone: Its antigen is not known.

Germline loops: CDR1 SGDLS, CDR2 YYNGEE. V lost 0 bases to trimming and J lost 4 bases; unmatched junction nucleotides: 6. The CDR3 spans 15 residues. Time point denoted: naive CD8 control sorted from an acute-time-point sample. This clonotype originated in a woman aged 18 to 35 who spontaneously cleared hepatitis C infection. The genes are TRBV9 and TRBJ2-7, with 8 bases that match TRBD1. Sequencing input: naive CD8+ T cells from PBMCs. CDR3 nucleotides: TGTGCCAGCAGCGTAGGATCAGGGGGCTGGTACGAGCAGTACTTC. The encoded protein is CASSVGSGGWYEQYF.